The clone carrying this TCR beta chain was counted between two and nine times. Trimming removed 3 bases from V and 10 bases from J, with 17 bases in between. Germline V CDR1 and CDR2: SGHNT, YYREEE (reference sequence). The CDR3 is made up of 14 amino acids. Assignment of participants to cohorts was predicated upon participant-reported clinical history. Individuals in the exposed group had encountered a COVID-19 case within 2 weeks preceding study entry. The sample originates from a study of blood T cell repertoires in COVID-19. Sequencing used immunoSEQ multiplex PCR; TCRdb keeps in-frame clones, though not all of them. The table has about 280,000 clones, 82% seen once.

The chain joins TRBV5-4 to TRBJ1-5, with D perhaps matching TRBD1 (5 bases). Sequencing used PBMCs or T cells enriched from blood (not recorded which). This sequence originates from a middle-aged man who had been exposed to COVID-19. The CDR3 nucleotides are TGTGCCAGCAGCTCCCAGGGCAGCCTGGGACCCCAGCATTTT. This encodes CASSSQGSLGPQHF.